What follows describes a single T cell receptor (beta chain). Antigen unknown. CDR1 and CDR2 from the germline V gene are LNHDA and SQIVND (reference sequence). This CDR3 has 13 amino acids. V was cut by 5 bases and J by 4 bases, with 11 bases left in between. The data stem from a study of CD8+CD57+ T cells in acquired aplastic anemia. For the study at large: Sorted cells (CD4+ and CD8+) yielded DNA amounts that averaged about 2.9 ug. Where healthy donors were concerned, CD4+ cells averaged approximately 11 million reads.

TCR beta VDJ and CDR3 profiles were obtained from a genomic DNA template. MiXCR was run by TCRdb on the reads, yielding one entry per CDR3 protein. The sample carries 35,000 to 45,000 distinct CDR3 sequences, more than 65% recorded once. Study-level points and caveats: Patients versus controls showed no significant CD8+ Simpson's diversity difference. Patients and controls were found to share twenty-nine CD8+ CDR3 sequences.

The receptor comes from a human donor in good health, serving as a control. The gene calls are TRBV19 and TRBJ1-1, with D hard to call. The sequencing sample was made of sorted CD4+, CD8+, or CD8+CD57+ T cells (not recorded which) from PBMCs. The CDR3 DNA reads TGTGCCAGTAGTCCCGAGTGGGGCACTGAAGCTTTCTTT. As protein: CASSPEWGTEAFF.